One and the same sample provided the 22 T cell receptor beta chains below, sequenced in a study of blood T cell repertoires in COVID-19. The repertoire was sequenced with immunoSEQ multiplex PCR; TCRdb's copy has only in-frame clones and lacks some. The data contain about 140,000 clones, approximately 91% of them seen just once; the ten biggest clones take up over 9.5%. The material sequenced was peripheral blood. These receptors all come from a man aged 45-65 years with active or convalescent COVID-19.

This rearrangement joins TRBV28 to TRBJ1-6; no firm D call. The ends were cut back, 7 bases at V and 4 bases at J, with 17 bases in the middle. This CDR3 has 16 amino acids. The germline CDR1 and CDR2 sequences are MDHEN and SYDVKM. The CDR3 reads CASTREGGRYNSPLHF. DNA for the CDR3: TGTGCCAGCACCCGGGAGGGTGGACGGTATAATTCACCCCTCCACTTT.

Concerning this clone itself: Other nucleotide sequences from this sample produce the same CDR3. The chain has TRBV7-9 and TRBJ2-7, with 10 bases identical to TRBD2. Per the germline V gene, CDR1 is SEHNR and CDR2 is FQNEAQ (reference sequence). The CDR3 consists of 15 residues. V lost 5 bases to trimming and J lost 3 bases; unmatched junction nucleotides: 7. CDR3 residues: CASSPRTSGSYEQYF. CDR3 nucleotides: TGTGCCAGCAGCCCACGGACTAGCGGCAGCTACGAGCAGTACTTC.

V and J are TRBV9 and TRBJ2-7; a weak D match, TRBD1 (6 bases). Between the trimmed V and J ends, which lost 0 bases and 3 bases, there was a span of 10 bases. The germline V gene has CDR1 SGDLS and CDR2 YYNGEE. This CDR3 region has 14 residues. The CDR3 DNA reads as TGTGCCAGCAGCGTAGCACAGGGTGTCTACGAGCAGTACTTC. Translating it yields CASSVAQGVYEQYF.

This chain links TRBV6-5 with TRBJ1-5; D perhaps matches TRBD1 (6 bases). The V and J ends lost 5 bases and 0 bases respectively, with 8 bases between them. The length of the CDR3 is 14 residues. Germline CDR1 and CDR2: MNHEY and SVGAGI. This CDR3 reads CASSPDSSNQPQHF. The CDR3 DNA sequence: TGTGCCAGCAGTCCGGACAGTAGCAATCAGCCCCAGCATTTT.

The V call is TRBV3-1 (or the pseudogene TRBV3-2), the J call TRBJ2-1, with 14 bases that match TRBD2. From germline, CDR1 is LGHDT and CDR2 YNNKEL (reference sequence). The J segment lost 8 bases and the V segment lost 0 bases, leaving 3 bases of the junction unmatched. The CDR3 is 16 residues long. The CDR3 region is CASSQEGLAGDHEQFF. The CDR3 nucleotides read TGTGCCAGCAGCCAAGAGGGACTAGCGGGAGATCATGAGCAGTTCTTC.

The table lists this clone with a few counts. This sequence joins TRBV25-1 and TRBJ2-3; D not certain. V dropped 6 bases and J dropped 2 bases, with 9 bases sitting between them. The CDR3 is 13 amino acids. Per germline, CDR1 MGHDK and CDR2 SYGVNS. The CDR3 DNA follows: TGTGCCAGCAGGACACCTTTCACAGATACGCAGTATTTT. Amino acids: CASRTPFTDTQYF.

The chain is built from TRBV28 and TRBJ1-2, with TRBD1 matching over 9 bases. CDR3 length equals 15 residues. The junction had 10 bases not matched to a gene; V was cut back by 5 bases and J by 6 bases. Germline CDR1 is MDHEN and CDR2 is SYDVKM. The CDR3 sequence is CASSTPGQGIHGYTF. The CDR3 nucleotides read TGTGCCAGCAGTACACCGGGACAGGGCATCCATGGCTACACCTTC.

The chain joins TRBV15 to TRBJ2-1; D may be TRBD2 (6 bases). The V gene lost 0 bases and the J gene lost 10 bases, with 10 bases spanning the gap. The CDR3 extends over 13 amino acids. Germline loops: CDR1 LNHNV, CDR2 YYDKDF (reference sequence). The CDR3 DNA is TGTGCCACCAGCAGAGATAGCGCGGGGGAGCAGTTCTTC. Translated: CATSRDSAGEQFF.

The CDR3 nucleotides are TGTGCCACCAGCAGAGATAGCGGCGGGAGGTCCCCCTACGAGCAGTACTTC. The encoded protein is CATSRDSGGRSPYEQYF. The chain links TRBV15 to TRBJ2-7; 8 bases are a match to TRBD2. Germline V gene lookup returns CDR1 LNHNV and CDR2 YYDKDF (reference sequence). CDR3 length equals 17 residues. After removal of 0 bases from V and 2 bases from J, the junction contained 9 bases not matched to a gene.

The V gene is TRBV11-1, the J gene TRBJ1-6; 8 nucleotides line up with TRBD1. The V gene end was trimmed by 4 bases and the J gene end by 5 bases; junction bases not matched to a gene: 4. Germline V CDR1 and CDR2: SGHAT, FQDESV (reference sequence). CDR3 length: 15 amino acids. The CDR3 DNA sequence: TGTGCCAGCAGCTCGGGACAGGTCGATAATTCACCCCTCCACTTT. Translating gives CASSSGQVDNSPLHF.

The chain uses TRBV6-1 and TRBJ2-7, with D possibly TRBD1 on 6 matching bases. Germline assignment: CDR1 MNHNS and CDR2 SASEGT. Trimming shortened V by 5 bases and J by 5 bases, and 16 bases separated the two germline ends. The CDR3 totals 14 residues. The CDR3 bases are TGTGCCAGCAGTTTGGGCAGGGGAATCGACGAGCAGTACTTC. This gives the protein CASSLGRGIDEQYF.

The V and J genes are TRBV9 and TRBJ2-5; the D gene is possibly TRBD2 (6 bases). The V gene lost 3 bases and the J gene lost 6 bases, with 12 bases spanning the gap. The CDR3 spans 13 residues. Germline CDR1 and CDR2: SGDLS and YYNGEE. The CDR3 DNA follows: TGTGCCAGCAGCGATTCGCGGGGACAGACCCAGTACTTC. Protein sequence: CASSDSRGQTQYF.

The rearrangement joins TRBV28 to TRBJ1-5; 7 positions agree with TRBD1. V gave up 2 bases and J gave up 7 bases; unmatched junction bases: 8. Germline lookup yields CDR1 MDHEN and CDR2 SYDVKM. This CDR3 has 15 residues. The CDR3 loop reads CASSLGQAAIQPQHF. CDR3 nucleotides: TGTGCCAGCAGTTTAGGACAGGCAGCAATCCAGCCCCAGCATTTT.

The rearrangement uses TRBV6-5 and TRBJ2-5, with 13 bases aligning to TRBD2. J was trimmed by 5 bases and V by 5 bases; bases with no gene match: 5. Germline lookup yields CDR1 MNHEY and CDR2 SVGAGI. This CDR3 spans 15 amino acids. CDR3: CASSRTSGSWETQYF. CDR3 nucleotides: TGTGCCAGCAGTAGGACTAGCGGGAGCTGGGAGACCCAGTACTTC.

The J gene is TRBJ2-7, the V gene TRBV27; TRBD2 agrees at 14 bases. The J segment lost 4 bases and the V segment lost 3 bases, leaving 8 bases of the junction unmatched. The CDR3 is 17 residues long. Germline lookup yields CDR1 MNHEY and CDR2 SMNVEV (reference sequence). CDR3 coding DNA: TGTGCCAGCAGTTTTAAGGGACTAGCGGGAGCCTTTTACGAGCAGTACTTC. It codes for CASSFKGLAGAFYEQYF.

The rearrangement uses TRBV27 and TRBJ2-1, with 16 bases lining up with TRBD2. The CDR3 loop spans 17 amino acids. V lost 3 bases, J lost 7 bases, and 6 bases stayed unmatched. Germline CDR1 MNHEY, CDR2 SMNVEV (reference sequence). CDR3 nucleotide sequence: TGTGCCAGCAGTTTTCGACCGGGACTAGCGGGAGGGAATGAGCAGTTCTTC. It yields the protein CASSFRPGLAGGNEQFF.

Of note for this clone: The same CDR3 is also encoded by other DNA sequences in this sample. CDR3 coding DNA: TGTGCCAGCAGCGTTGGGACTAGCGGGAGTACCGGGGAGCTGTTTTTT. Translating gives CASSVGTSGSTGELFF. The J gene is TRBJ2-2, the V gene TRBV9, with 14 bases aligning to TRBD2. From germline, CDR1 is SGDLS and CDR2 YYNGEE. The CDR3 has 16 amino acids. Trimming took 2 bases from V and 5 from J; bases not matched to a gene: 2.

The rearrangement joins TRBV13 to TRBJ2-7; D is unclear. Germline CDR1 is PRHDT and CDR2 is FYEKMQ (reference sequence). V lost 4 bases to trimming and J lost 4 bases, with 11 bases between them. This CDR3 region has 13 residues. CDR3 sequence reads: CASSSGRFYEQYF. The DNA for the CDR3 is TGTGCCAGCAGCTCTGGTAGATTTTACGAGCAGTACTTC. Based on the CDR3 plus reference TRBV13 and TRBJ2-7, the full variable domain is AAGVIQSPRHLIKEKRETATLKCYPIPRHDTVYWYQQGPGQDPQFLISFYEKMQSDKGSIPDRFSAQQFSDYHSELNMSSLELGDSALYFCASSSGRFYEQYFGPGTRLTVT.

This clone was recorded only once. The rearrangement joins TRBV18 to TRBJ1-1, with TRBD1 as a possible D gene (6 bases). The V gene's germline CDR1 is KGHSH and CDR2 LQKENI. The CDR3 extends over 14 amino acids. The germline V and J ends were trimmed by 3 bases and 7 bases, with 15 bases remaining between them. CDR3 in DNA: TGTGCCAGCTCACCGAGACAGGAGCCGATTGAAGCTTTCTTT. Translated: CASSPRQEPIEAFF.

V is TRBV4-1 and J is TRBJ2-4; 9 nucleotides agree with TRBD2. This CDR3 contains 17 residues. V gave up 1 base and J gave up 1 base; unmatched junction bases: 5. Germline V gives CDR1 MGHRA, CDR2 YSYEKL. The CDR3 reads CASSQVGLARAKNIQYF. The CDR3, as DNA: TGCGCCAGCAGCCAAGTTGGACTAGCGAGGGCCAAAAACATTCAGTACTTC.

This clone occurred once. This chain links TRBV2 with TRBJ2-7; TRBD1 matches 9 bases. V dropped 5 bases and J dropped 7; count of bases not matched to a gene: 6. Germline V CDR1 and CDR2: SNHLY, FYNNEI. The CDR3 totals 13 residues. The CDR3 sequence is CASSPGQGREQYF. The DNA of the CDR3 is TGTGCCAGCAGTCCCGGACAGGGGAGAGAGCAGTACTTC.

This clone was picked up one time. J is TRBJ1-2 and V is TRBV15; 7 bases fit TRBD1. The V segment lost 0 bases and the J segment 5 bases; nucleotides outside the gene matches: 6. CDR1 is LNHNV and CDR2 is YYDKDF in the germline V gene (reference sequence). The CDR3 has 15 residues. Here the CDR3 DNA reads TGTGCCACCAGCAGAGAGGGGGACAGCTTATATGGCTACACCTTC. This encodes CATSREGDSLYGYTF.